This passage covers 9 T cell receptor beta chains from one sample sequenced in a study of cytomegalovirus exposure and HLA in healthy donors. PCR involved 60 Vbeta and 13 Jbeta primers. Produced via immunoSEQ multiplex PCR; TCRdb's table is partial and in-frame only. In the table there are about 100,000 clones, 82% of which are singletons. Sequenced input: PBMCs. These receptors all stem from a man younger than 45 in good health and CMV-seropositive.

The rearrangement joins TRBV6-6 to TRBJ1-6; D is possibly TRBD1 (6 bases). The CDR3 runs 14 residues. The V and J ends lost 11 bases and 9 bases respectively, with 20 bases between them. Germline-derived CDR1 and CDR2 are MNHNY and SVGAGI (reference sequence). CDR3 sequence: CASQSQGSFSPLHF. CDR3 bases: TGTGCCTCCCAGTCGCAGGGGTCTTTTTCACCCCTCCACTTT.

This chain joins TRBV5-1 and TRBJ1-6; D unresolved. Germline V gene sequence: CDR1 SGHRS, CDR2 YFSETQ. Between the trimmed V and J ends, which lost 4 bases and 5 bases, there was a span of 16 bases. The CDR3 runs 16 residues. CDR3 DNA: TGCGCCAGCAGCAACCCGACGGGAGAAGATAATTCACCCCTCCACTTT. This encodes CASSNPTGEDNSPLHF.

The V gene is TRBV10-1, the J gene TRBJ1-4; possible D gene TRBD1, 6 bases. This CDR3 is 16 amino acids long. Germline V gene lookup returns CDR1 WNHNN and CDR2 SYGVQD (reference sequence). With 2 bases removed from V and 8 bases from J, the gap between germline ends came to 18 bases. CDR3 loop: CASSENVMGAGEKLFF. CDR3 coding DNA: TGCGCCAGCAGTGAGAACGTTATGGGGGCAGGCGAAAAACTGTTTTTT.

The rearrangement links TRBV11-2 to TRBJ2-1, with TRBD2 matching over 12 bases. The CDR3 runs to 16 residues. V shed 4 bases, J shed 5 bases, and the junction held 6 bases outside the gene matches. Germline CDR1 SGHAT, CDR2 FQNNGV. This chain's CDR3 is CASSWVLAGGNNEQFF. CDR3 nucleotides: TGTGCCAGCAGCTGGGTTCTAGCGGGGGGGAACAATGAGCAGTTCTTC. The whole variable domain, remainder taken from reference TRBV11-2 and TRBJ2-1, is EAGVAQSPRYKIIEKRQSVAFWCNPISGHATLYWYQQILGQGPKLLIQFQNNGVVDDSQLPKDRFSAERLKGVDSTLKIQPAKLEDSAVYLCASSWVLAGGNNEQFFGPGTRLTVL.

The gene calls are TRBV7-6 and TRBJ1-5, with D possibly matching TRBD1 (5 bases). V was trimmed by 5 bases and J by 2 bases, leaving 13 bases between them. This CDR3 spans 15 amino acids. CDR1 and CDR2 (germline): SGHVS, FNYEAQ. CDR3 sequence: CASSPNTGGNQPQHF. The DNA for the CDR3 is TGTGCCAGCAGCCCTAACACGGGGGGCAATCAGCCCCAGCATTTT. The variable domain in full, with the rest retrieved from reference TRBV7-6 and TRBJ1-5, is GAGVSQSPRYKVTKRGQDVALRCDPISGHVSLYWYRQALGQGPEFLTYFNYEAQQDKSGLPNDRFSAERPEGSISTLTIQRTEQRDSAMYRCASSPNTGGNQPQHFGDGTRLSIL.

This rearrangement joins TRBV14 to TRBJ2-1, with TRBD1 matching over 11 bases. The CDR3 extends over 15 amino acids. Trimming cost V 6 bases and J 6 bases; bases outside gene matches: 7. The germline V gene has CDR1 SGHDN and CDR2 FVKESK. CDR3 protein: CASRGTGGLFNEQFF. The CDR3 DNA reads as TGTGCCAGCAGAGGGACAGGGGGTTTGTTCAATGAGCAGTTCTTC.

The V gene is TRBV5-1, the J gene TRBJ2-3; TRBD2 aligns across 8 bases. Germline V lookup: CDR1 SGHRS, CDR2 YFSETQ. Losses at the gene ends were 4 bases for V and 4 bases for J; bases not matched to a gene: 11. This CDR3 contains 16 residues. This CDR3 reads CASSLLAGGYPDTQYF. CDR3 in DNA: TGCGCCAGCAGCCTTCTTGCGGGGGGATACCCAGATACGCAGTATTTT.

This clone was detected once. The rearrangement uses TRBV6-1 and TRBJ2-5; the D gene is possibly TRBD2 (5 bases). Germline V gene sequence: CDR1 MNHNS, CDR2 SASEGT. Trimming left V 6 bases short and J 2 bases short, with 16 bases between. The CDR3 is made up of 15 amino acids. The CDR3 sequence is CASRPGVVGQETQYF. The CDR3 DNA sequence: TGTGCCAGCAGACCCGGGGTGGTGGGTCAAGAGACCCAGTACTTC.

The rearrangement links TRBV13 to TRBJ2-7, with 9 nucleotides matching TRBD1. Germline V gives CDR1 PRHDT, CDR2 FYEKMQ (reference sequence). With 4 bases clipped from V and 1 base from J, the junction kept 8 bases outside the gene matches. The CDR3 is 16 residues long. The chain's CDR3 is CASSSDLGQGSYEQYF. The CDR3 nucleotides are TGTGCCAGCAGCTCCGACTTGGGACAGGGTTCCTACGAGCAGTACTTC.